This entry is about one T cell receptor (beta chain). Here immunoSEQ multiplex PCR was the method, and the copy in TCRdb shows in-frame clones only, minus some. The sample contains 300,000 to 450,000 clones, about 89% of which appear only once. The sample comes from a study of blood T cell repertoires in COVID-19. In the study overall: Both acute and convalescent COVID-19 samples were obtained from the United States, Italy and Spain. Sources were T cells, B-cell-depleted T cells, or PBMCs; the material itself was cDNA or gDNA.

Germline V CDR1 and CDR2: SGHTA, FQGTGA. Trimming cost V 2 bases and J 0 bases, with 7 bases left between them. The CDR3 length is 14 residues. The sequencing input was peripheral blood. This rearrangement joins TRBV7-3 to TRBJ1-2; D call uncertain. The TCR originated in a woman aged 60-75 years with COVID-19, enrolled during active disease. The CDR3 is CASSLSRSNYGYTF. The CDR3 DNA is TGTGCCAGCAGCTTATCCAGGTCTAACTATGGCTACACCTTC.